This is a list of T cell receptor beta chains from one sample in a study of T cells in localized non-small cell lung cancer. This table comes from immunoSEQ multiplex PCR, and its TCRdb copy is limited to in-frame clones, with some not included. This table holds around 20,000 clones, roughly nine tenths found once. Sequencing used peripheral blood, obtained before any cancer treatment. These receptors all come from a woman aged 35 to 69 with stage I lung adenocarcinoma. The CDR3 runs from the conserved cysteine through the conserved F or W. The D gene is left open where the match is weak. Some rows have no size entry. The others give once, few or many, or a class for an expanded clone.

d_call	clone_size	j_call	v_call	cdr3_nt	cdr3_aa
NA	NA	TRBJ2-7	TRBV4-1	TGCGCCAGCAGCCAAGATCCTCGCGGGGGCGTCTACGAGCAGTACTTC	CASSQDPRGGVYEQYF
NA	NA	TRBJ1-5	TRBV7-3	TGTGCCAGCGCGGGGGACAACAATCAGCCCCAGCATTTT	CASAGDNNQPQHF
NA	NA	TRBJ2-1	TRBV30	TGTGCCTGGAGTGTACACTCCGGGGACAATGAGCAGTTCTTC	CAWSVHSGDNEQFF
NA	once	TRBJ2-1	TRBV5-1	TGCGCCAGCAGCTTGGAGGAAGAGGTCGATGCTGAGCAGTTCTTC	CASSLEEEVDAEQFF
NA	NA	TRBJ1-2	TRBV4-2	TGTGCCAGCAGCCAAGATGGGGGGAGTACCTATGGCTACACCTTC	CASSQDGGSTYGYTF
NA	NA	TRBJ2-1	TRBV6-5	TGTGCCAGCAGTTACGGAGGGGTTTTAGGCGATGAGCAGTTCTTC	CASSYGGVLGDEQFF
TRBD1	NA	TRBJ2-3	TRBV5-1	TGCGCCAGCAGCGGGGACAGAAGCACAGATACGCAGTATTTT	CASSGDRSTDTQYF
NA	once	TRBJ1-1	TRBV6-5	TGTGCCAGCAGTAGACCGGGACCGAGTGGCACTGAAGCTTTCTTT	CASSRPGPSGTEAFF
TRBD2	few	TRBJ2-1	TRBV6-4	TGTGCCAGCAGTGACCGCAGCGGGGGGTCCTACAATGAGCAGTTCTTC	CASSDRSGGSYNEQFF
NA	NA	TRBJ1-1	TRBV5-5	TGTGCCAGCAGCTTCAGGACAGCAAACACTGAAGCTTTCTTT	CASSFRTANTEAFF
NA	NA	TRBJ2-1	TRBV5-1	TGCGCCAATAGACCAGAAACATGGGGTGAGCAGTTCTTC	CANRPETWGEQFF
NA	NA	TRBJ1-5	TRBV10-1	TGCGCCAGCAGTGAGTCCATCGGGGGTTATAGCAATCAGCCCCAGCATTTT	CASSESIGGYSNQPQHF
TRBD2	NA	TRBJ2-1	TRBV7-3	TGTGCCAGCAGCTCGGGACTAGCGAATGAGCAGTTCTTC	CASSSGLANEQFF
NA	NA	TRBJ1-1	TRBV11-2	TGTGCCAGCAGCTTAGATCCGATAGCGACTGAAGCTTTCTTT	CASSLDPIATEAFF
TRBD1	few	TRBJ2-1	TRBV2	TGTGCCAGCAGTCAAGACAGGGGACCCTACAATGAGCAGTTCTTC	CASSQDRGPYNEQFF
NA	NA	TRBJ2-1	TRBV2	TGTGCCAGCAGTGTTGGGGGGGCGGGCTACAATGAGCAGTTCTTC	CASSVGGAGYNEQFF